A single sample gave rise to the 20 T cell receptor beta chains below, sequenced in a study of T cells in Graves' hyperthyroidism and ophthalmopathy. RNA transcripts served as the template for amplifying TCR beta CDR3 regions. TCR CDR3 underwent first-round RT-PCR with the HTBI primer set. MiXCR, run by TCRdb on the multiplex PCR reads, gives a single entry per CDR3 protein. The sample has about 300,000 distinct CDR3 sequences; roughly 13% are singletons. The sequenced sample was blood. Receptors originate from a woman aged 40 to 50 with Graves' hyperthyroidism.

The gene calls are TRBV20-1 and TRBJ2-1; 9 bases are a match to TRBD2. This CDR3 is 18 amino acids long. Germline CDR1 reads DFQATT; CDR2 reads SNEGSKA (reference sequence). V trimming: 6 bases; J trimming: 1 base; junction bases outside the gene matches: 16. Written as DNA, the CDR3 is TGCAGTGCCAAAAGTAGCGGGAGTCCAACCTCTTCCTACAATGAGCAGTTCTTC. The encoded protein is CSAKSSGSPTSSYNEQFF.

This clonotype was detected ten times or more. The chain couples TRBV28 to TRBJ1-1; TRBD1 aligns across 9 bases. The CDR3 length is 15 residues. Per germline, CDR1 MDHEN and CDR2 SYDVKM. V lost 7 bases to trimming and J lost 4 bases; unmatched junction nucleotides: 10. The CDR3, as DNA: TGTGCCAGCACCCAATGGACAGGGGCTATCACTGAAGCTTTCTTT. Protein sequence: CASTQWTGAITEAFF.

The V and J genes are TRBV6-1 and TRBJ1-2; TRBD1 might be the D (6 bases). The CDR3 spans 13 residues. V was shortened by 6 bases and J by 8 bases, with 16 bases between the two germline ends. Germline assignment: CDR1 MNHNS and CDR2 SASEGT. The CDR3 DNA follows: TGTGCCAGCAGGCATGGGACACGGCAGGGCTACACCTTC. It yields the protein CASRHGTRQGYTF.

This clonotype occurred many times. The chain combines TRBV6-1 with TRBJ2-7; D gene uncertain. The CDR3 sequence is 15 residues long. Trimming cost V 5 bases and J 0 bases, with 14 bases left between them. Per the germline V gene, CDR1 is MNHNS and CDR2 is SASEGT. The CDR3 sequence is CASSFWTDSSYEQYF. CDR3 sequence (DNA): TGTGCCAGCAGTTTTTGGACGGATAGCTCCTACGAGCAGTACTTC.

Many counts were recorded for this clonotype. This chain uses TRBV5-8 with TRBJ2-5; D is undetermined. Trimming left V 0 bases short and J 0 bases short, with 6 bases between. The CDR3 length is 14 residues. CDR1 and CDR2 (germline): SGHTS, YDEGEE. The CDR3 here is CASSLARNQETQYF. As DNA, the CDR3 is TGTGCCAGCAGCTTGGCAAGGAACCAAGAGACCCAGTACTTC.

This clonotype was counted a single time. The CDR3 loop is CASSIDYDRYTDTQYF. Written as DNA, the CDR3 is TGTGCCAGTAGTATAGACTACGACAGATACACAGATACGCAGTATTTT. The chain couples TRBV19 to TRBJ2-3; the D gene is possibly TRBD1 (5 bases). Germline values: CDR1 LNHDA, CDR2 SQIVND (reference sequence). This CDR3 has 16 residues. V shed 0 bases and J shed 2 bases, with 12 bases lying between them.

This clonotype came up many times. The CDR3 region is CATSDQGGLNQPQHF. The CDR3 bases are TGTGCCACCAGTGATCAGGGGGGGCTTAATCAGCCCCAGCATTTT. This chain connects TRBV24-1 to TRBJ1-5; 7 nucleotides agree with TRBD1. With V trimmed by 3 bases and J by 4 bases, 5 bases remained unmatched. Looked up from germline, CDR1 is KGHDR and CDR2 is SFDVKD. The CDR3 spans 15 residues.

This clonotype was counted at least ten times. The J gene is TRBJ2-7, the V gene TRBV7-2; D perhaps matches TRBD1 (6 bases). CDR3 length equals 14 residues. Trimming cost V 1 base and J 4 bases, with 11 bases left between them. CDR1 is SGHTA, CDR2 FQGNSA, per germline. CDR3 region: CASSLGRQVYEQYF. DNA for the CDR3: TGTGCCAGCAGCTTAGGCCGACAGGTTTACGAGCAGTACTTC.

CDR3 region: CASSARSRRGMATDTQYF. CDR3 sequence (DNA): TGTGCCAGCAGCGCCCGCTCAAGGAGGGGGATGGCCACAGATACGCAGTATTTT. The V gene is TRBV7-2, the J gene TRBJ2-3, with D tentatively TRBD1 or TRBD2 (6 bases each). Germline V gene lookup returns CDR1 SGHTA and CDR2 FQGNSA. The CDR3 is 18 residues long. The germline V and J ends were trimmed by 5 bases and 2 bases, with 23 bases remaining between them.

This clonotype appeared many times. The chain is built from TRBV2 and TRBJ2-6, with D possibly being TRBD2 (6 bases). There are 16 residues in the CDR3. CDR1 and CDR2 from the germline V gene are SNHLY and FYNNEI. Between the trimmed V and J ends, which lost 3 bases and 0 bases, there was a span of 9 bases. CDR3 protein: CASSDRRVSGANVLTF. The CDR3 DNA follows: TGTGCCAGCAGTGATAGGAGGGTCTCTGGGGCCAACGTCCTGACTTTC.

This clonotype showed up many times. The chain carries TRBV6-2 or TRBV6-3 and TRBJ2-7, with TRBD1 matching 8 bases. V gave up 6 bases and J gave up 5 bases; unmatched junction bases: 3. Germline V lookup: CDR1 MNHEY, CDR2 SVGEGT. The CDR3 is made up of 12 amino acids. The CDR3 loop reads CASRPTGDEQYF. The CDR3 region has the DNA TGTGCCAGCAGGCCGACAGGGGACGAGCAGTACTTC.

This clonotype appeared many times. The V gene is TRBV30, the J gene TRBJ1-1; no definite D call. This CDR3 is built from 12 residues. The germline CDR1 and CDR2 sequences are GTSNPN and SVGIG (reference sequence). V lost 1 base and J 11 bases, leaving 14 bases between the germline ends. For the CDR3, the DNA is TGTGCCTGGAGTGATTCTCGGCTGCTCGCTTTCTTT. Its translation is CAWSDSRLLAFF.

This clonotype was observed a handful of times. In DNA form, the CDR3 reads TGTGCCAGTAGTATCTTGGGCTCGACCGCAGAAAAACTGTTTTTT. Amino acid sequence: CASSILGSTAEKLFF. The gene calls are TRBV19 and TRBJ1-4; D is unclear. Trimming left V 3 bases short and J 8 bases short, with 16 bases between. Germline values: CDR1 LNHDA, CDR2 SQIVND (reference sequence). The CDR3 has 15 residues.

This clonotype was detected ten times or more. DNA of the CDR3: TGTGCCAGCAGCCAGGTGGACGACGTCTCCTACGAGCAGTACTTC. This gives the protein CASSQVDDVSYEQYF. The rearrangement links TRBV3-1 to TRBJ2-7, with D uncertain. The germline V and J ends were trimmed by 3 bases and 0 bases, with 12 bases remaining between them. Germline CDR1 and CDR2: LGHDT and YNNKEL (reference sequence). The CDR3 is 15 amino acids.

This chain links TRBV15 with TRBJ1-5; TRBD1 might be the D (5 bases). Germline V gene data show CDR1 as LNHNV and CDR2 as YYDKDF (reference sequence). This CDR3 contains 16 residues. Trimming cost V 2 bases and J 5 bases, with 16 bases left between them. The CDR3 loop reads CATSRSGQGLYQPQHF. The CDR3 DNA is TGTGCCACCAGCAGATCGGGGCAGGGTCTATATCAGCCCCAGCATTTT.

This clonotype was counted a few times. V is TRBV28 and J is TRBJ1-2; 7 nucleotides line up with TRBD1. Germline values: CDR1 MDHEN, CDR2 SYDVKM. The CDR3 extends over 15 amino acids. V trimming: 6 bases; J trimming: 5 bases; junction bases outside the gene matches: 12. The CDR3 loop is CASSNWDSFPYGYTF. The CDR3 bases are TGTGCCAGCAGCAATTGGGACAGTTTCCCTTATGGCTACACCTTC.

Many counts were recorded for this clonotype. The rearrangement links TRBV7-6 to TRBJ2-7; 7 nucleotides match TRBD1. CDR1 and CDR2 from the germline V gene are SGHVS and FNYEAQ. V was pared by 4 bases and J by 6 bases, with 6 bases of the junction left unmatched. CDR3 length: 13 residues. For the CDR3, the DNA is TGTGCCAGCAGCTCATTACAGGGGTCCGAGCAGTACTTC. It yields the protein CASSSLQGSEQYF.

This clonotype was counted ten times or more. This sequence joins TRBV5-1 and TRBJ2-7; no firm D call. Germline CDR1 SGHRS, CDR2 YFSETQ. The length of the CDR3 is 12 residues. Trimming pared 4 bases from V and 5 bases from J, leaving 10 bases between. The CDR3 reads CASSPRSDEQYF. The CDR3 coding sequence is TGCGCCAGCAGCCCACGATCCGACGAGCAGTACTTC.

This chain connects TRBV19 to TRBJ1-5, with D maybe TRBD1 (6 bases). Trimming shortened V by 3 bases and J by 1 base, and 16 bases separated the two germline ends. This CDR3 is built from 17 residues. Germline V lookup: CDR1 LNHDA, CDR2 SQIVND (reference sequence). The CDR3 protein is CASSIPLWGLSNQPQHF. For the CDR3, the DNA is TGTGCCAGTAGTATCCCCTTGTGGGGGCTCAGCAATCAGCCCCAGCATTTT.

This clonotype was counted many times. The chain uses TRBV28 and TRBJ1-5, with D possibly being TRBD1 (5 bases). Germline CDR1 is MDHEN and CDR2 is SYDVKM. Trimming took 2 bases from V and 5 from J, leaving 10 bases between them. This CDR3 comprises 14 residues. CDR3 sequence (DNA): TGTGCCAGCAGTTTAGGGCAGGGCTATCAGCCCCAGCATTTT. This gives the protein CASSLGQGYQPQHF.